The 28 T cell receptor beta chains reported below all come from one sample, sequenced in a study of sequential checkpoint blockade in melanoma. Treatment meaning: randomized to nivolumab then ipilimumab (arm A) or the reverse (arm B). The data were produced by immunoSEQ multiplex PCR, yet TCRdb's version contains in-frame clones alone and is incomplete. Of about 10,000 clones listed, roughly 23% were seen once; the top ten hold about 14%. The sample was tumor tissue (inferred from file names), taken from a patient given nivolumab and ipilimumab in sequence. All receptors come from a human donor with melanoma.

In this sample, this clone turned up many times. This rearrangement joins TRBV11-3 to TRBJ2-3; a weak D match, TRBD1 (6 bases). Germline loops: CDR1 SGHNT, CDR2 YENEEA. V gave up 4 bases and J gave up 0 bases, with 11 bases separating them. CDR3 size: 15 residues. The CDR3 DNA follows: TGTGCCAGCAGCTCGACAGGTTCTAGCACAGATACGCAGTATTTT. This translates into CASSSTGSSTDTQYF.

The rearrangement uses TRBV19 and TRBJ2-2, with 12 positions matching TRBD2. The germline CDR1 and CDR2 sequences are LNHDA and SQIVND (reference sequence). With V trimmed by 6 bases and J by 3 bases, 14 bases remained unmatched. The CDR3 loop spans 19 amino acids. The CDR3 nucleotides are TGTGCCAGTAGGACGGGACTAGCGGGCCTACGTCCTTACACCGGGGAGCTGTTTTTT. It specifies CASRTGLAGLRPYTGELFF.

The rearrangement links TRBV6-8 to TRBJ1-3; TRBD1 might be the D (6 bases). The CDR3 has 15 amino acids. Germline V lookup: CDR1 MNHGY, CDR2 SAAAGT. Trimming took 3 bases from V and 2 from J, leaving 11 bases between them. The CDR3 protein is CASSYGGGAGNTIYF. The CDR3 region has the DNA TGTGCCAGCAGTTATGGAGGGGGAGCTGGAAACACCATATATTTT.

This sequence joins TRBV11-3 and TRBJ2-2; 12 bases align to TRBD2. V was clipped by 6 bases and J by 3 bases; unmatched bases: 11. This CDR3 region has 18 residues. CDR1 and CDR2 from the germline V gene are SGHNT and YENEEA. The CDR3 region is CASSFRRTSGVDTGELFF. The CDR3 DNA follows: TGTGCCAGCAGTTTTCGACGGACTAGCGGGGTCGACACCGGGGAGCTGTTTTTT.

This clone was detected only a few times. The V gene is TRBV2, the J gene TRBJ2-7; 7 nucleotides match TRBD2. The length of the CDR3 is 15 residues. Trimming cost V 5 bases and J 0 bases; bases outside gene matches: 7. Germline-derived CDR1 and CDR2 are SNHLY and FYNNEI. The DNA for the CDR3 is TGTGCCAGCAGTAGAGAGCGGGGCAGCTCCTACGAGCAGTACTTC. Protein product: CASSRERGSSYEQYF. The full variable domain, in which reference TRBV2 and TRBJ2-7 provide the parts outside the CDR3, is EPEVTQTPSHQVTQMGQEVILRCVPISNHLYFYWYRQILGQKVEFLVSFYNNEISEKSEIFDDQFSVERPDGSNFTLKIRSTKLEDSAMYFCASSRERGSSYEQYFGPGTRLTVT.

The rearrangement joins TRBV7-2 to TRBJ2-5; 12 bases match TRBD2. V shed 7 bases and J 8 bases; nucleotides not matched to a gene: 5. CDR3 length equals 13 residues. Germline V gene sequence: CDR1 SGHTA, CDR2 FQGNSA. The CDR3 nucleotides read TGTGCCAGCACCCGGACTAGCGGGGCAACCCAGTACTTC. Its translation: CASTRTSGATQYF.

This clone was observed a few times. V usage is TRBV6-8 and J usage is TRBJ2-4; possible D gene TRBD1, 5 bases. Trimming removed 1 base from V and 0 bases from J, with 16 bases in between. CDR1 MNHGY and CDR2 SAAAGT come from the germline V gene. This CDR3 is built from 18 residues. CDR3 protein: CASSYLGLTELAKNIQYF. The CDR3, as DNA: TGTGCCAGCAGTTACTTGGGGCTGACCGAACTAGCCAAAAACATTCAGTACTTC.

This clone showed up just once. V is TRBV19 and J is TRBJ1-6, with a possible D match to TRBD1 (5 bases). The CDR3 is 14 amino acids. CDR1 is LNHDA, CDR2 SQIVND, per germline (reference sequence). V was pared by 11 bases and J by 5 bases, with 16 bases between. CDR3 DNA sequence: TGTGCCGCTGGCCCGGGACTGGATAATTCACCCCTCCACTTT. It encodes CAAGPGLDNSPLHF.

Ten or more counts support this clone. V gene TRBV2 combines with J gene TRBJ2-7; D is possibly TRBD1 (6 bases). The CDR3 consists of 17 residues. V was cut by 5 bases and J by 1 base, with 21 bases left in between. The germline V gene encodes CDR1 SNHLY and CDR2 FYNNEI. CDR3 DNA sequence: TGTGCCAGCAGTCTGGGTGGCCTTGGGGGCGCATCCTACGAGCAGTACTTC. Its translation: CASSLGGLGGASYEQYF.

The chain combines TRBV5-1 with TRBJ1-6; D perhaps matches TRBD1 (6 bases). CDR3 length: 14 residues. Per the germline V gene, CDR1 is SGHRS and CDR2 is YFSETQ. Trimming shortened V by 2 bases and J by 7 bases, and 10 bases separated the two germline ends. The CDR3 region is CASSLGQGNSPLHF. The CDR3 coding sequence is TGCGCCAGCAGCTTAGGCCAGGGGAATTCACCCCTCCACTTT. Filled out from reference TRBV5-1 and TRBJ1-6, the complete variable domain reads KAGVTQTPRYLIKTRGQQVTLSCSPISGHRSVSWYQQTPGQGLQFLFEYFSETQRNKGNFPGRFSGRQFSNSRSEMNVSTLELGDSALYLCASSLGQGNSPLHFGNGTRLTVT.

The V and J genes are TRBV11-3 and TRBJ1-2; TRBD1 agrees at 12 bases. The ends lost 3 bases at V and 4 bases at J; junction bases unmatched: 15. CDR3 length equals 19 residues. Per the germline V gene, CDR1 is SGHNT and CDR2 is YENEEA. CDR3 loop: CASSFRDRGLELPIYGYTF. For the CDR3, the DNA is TGTGCCAGCAGCTTCCGGGACAGGGGGCTCGAGCTCCCTATCTATGGCTACACCTTC. The whole variable domain, filled in from reference TRBV11-3 and TRBJ1-2, reads EAGVVQSPRYKIIEKKQPVAFWCNPISGHNTLYWYLQNLGQGPELLIRYENEEAVDDSQLPKDRFSAERLKGVDSTLKIQPAELGDSAVYLCASSFRDRGLELPIYGYTFGSGTRLTVV.

This clone was counted many times. V usage is TRBV6-8 and J usage is TRBJ1-3; D gene ambiguous. The CDR3 extends over 15 amino acids. Germline assignment: CDR1 MNHGY and CDR2 SAAAGT. V was trimmed by 5 bases and J by 0 bases, leaving 11 bases between them. The CDR3: CASSLRVASGNTIYF. For the CDR3, the DNA is TGTGCCAGCAGTCTTCGGGTGGCCTCTGGAAACACCATATATTTT.

The sample holds a few counts of this clone. Different DNA sequences within this sample yield the same CDR3. The chain recombines TRBV19 with TRBJ2-1; D is unclear. Germline V gene data show CDR1 as LNHDA and CDR2 as SQIVND (reference sequence). Trimming shortened V by 1 base and J by 2 bases, and 9 bases separated the two germline ends. The CDR3 is 15 residues long. The CDR3 coding sequence is TGTGCCAGTAGTATAGCCGACACCACCTACAATGAGCAGTTCTTC. As protein: CASSIADTTYNEQFF.

The gene calls are TRBV11-3 and TRBJ1-2; D is undetermined. Germline V CDR1 and CDR2: SGHNT, YENEEA. CDR3 length equals 14 residues. The V and J ends lost 5 bases and 8 bases respectively, with 18 bases between them. The CDR3 nucleotides are TGTGCCAGCAGCACCAAAGAATCCTCTAACGGCTACACCTTC. Its protein product is CASSTKESSNGYTF.

V usage is TRBV28 and J usage is TRBJ1-1; D is ambiguous. Trimming took off 3 bases at V and 1 base at J, with 6 bases between the two ends. Germline loops: CDR1 MDHEN, CDR2 SYDVKM. The CDR3 length is 13 residues. DNA for the CDR3: TGTGCCAGCAGTTTTATGGAGAACACTGAAGCTTTCTTT. This codes for CASSFMENTEAFF.

This clone was observed many times. The chain joins TRBV6-8 to TRBJ2-5; weak D call: TRBD2 (5 bases). The CDR3 is made up of 13 amino acids. Germline values: CDR1 MNHGY, CDR2 SAAAGT. V was cut by 5 bases and J by 2 bases, with 9 bases left in between. The DNA for the CDR3 is TGTGCCAGCAGTCCATCGGGACAAGAGACCCAGTACTTC. This translates into CASSPSGQETQYF.

In its sample, this clone is medium-sized. The chain uses TRBV12-5 and TRBJ2-5; 10 bases fit TRBD2. Germline CDR1 reads LGHNT; CDR2 reads FRNRAP. The length of the CDR3 is 15 residues. With V trimmed by 7 bases and J by 2 bases, 7 bases remained unmatched. CDR3 bases: TGTGCTAGTGCCTCTCAAGCGGGGGGGCAAGAGACCCAGTACTTC. It translates to CASASQAGGQETQYF.

The CDR3 region is CASRHTSGGPNEQFF. CDR3 coding DNA: TGCGCCAGCAGACATACTAGCGGGGGACCCAATGAGCAGTTCTTC. The chain employs TRBV5-1 and TRBJ2-1; 11 positions agree with TRBD2. Losses at the gene ends were 5 bases for V and 6 bases for J; bases not matched to a gene: 7. Germline assignment: CDR1 SGHRS and CDR2 YFSETQ. This CDR3 has 15 residues.

The V call is TRBV23-1, the J call TRBJ1-2; 7 bases line up with TRBD1. TRBV23-1 carries the ORF label, with uncertain function. J lost 0 bases, V lost 6 bases, and 13 bases had no gene match. This CDR3 spans 17 amino acids. CDR3 nucleotide sequence: TGCGCCAGCAGCTTGGTTAAAGGGGGCAAGGCTAACTATGGCTACACCTTC. Its translation: CASSLVKGGKANYGYTF.

This chain uses TRBV14 with TRBJ1-6, with TRBD1 identical over 7 bases. This CDR3 contains 15 residues. CDR1 is SGHDN and CDR2 is FVKESK in the germline V gene. V shed 1 base and J 8 bases; nucleotides not matched to a gene: 5. The CDR3 spells CASSQVSGGDSPLHF. CDR3 DNA sequence: TGTGCCAGCAGCCAAGTGTCAGGGGGAGATTCACCCCTCCACTTT.

This clone was counted a few times. The rearrangement uses TRBV9 and TRBJ2-7; 7 bases are shared with TRBD2. J was trimmed by 3 bases and V by 1 base; bases with no gene match: 7. This CDR3 contains 15 residues. The V gene's germline CDR1 is SGDLS and CDR2 YYNGEE. CDR3 sequence (DNA): TGTGCCAGCAGCGTAAGCGCGGGGGATAACTACGAGCAGTACTTC. It yields the protein CASSVSAGDNYEQYF.

The genes are TRBV6-8 and TRBJ1-1; D is perhaps TRBD1 (5 bases). The CDR3 contains 13 residues. Deletions cut 5 bases from V and 1 base from J, with 8 bases between. CDR1 and CDR2 (germline): MNHGY, SAAAGT. The DNA for the CDR3 is TGTGCCAGCAGTAAAACAGGGAACACTGAAGCTTTCTTT. Amino acids: CASSKTGNTEAFF.

The genes are TRBV19 and TRBJ2-2, with 8 positions matching TRBD1. The CDR3 is 14 residues long. V lost 7 bases, J lost 3 bases, and 4 bases stayed unmatched. Germline CDR1 reads LNHDA; CDR2 reads SQIVND (reference sequence). The CDR3 bases are TGTGCCAGTACCAGGGGGCGATACACCGGGGAGCTGTTTTTT. Protein sequence: CASTRGRYTGELFF. Drawing the rest from reference TRBV19 and TRBJ2-2, the complete variable domain is DGGITQSPKYLFRKEGQNVTLSCEQNLNHDAMYWYRQDPGQGLRLIYYSQIVNDFQKGDIAEGYSVSREKKESFPLTVTSAQKNPTAFYLCASTRGRYTGELFFGEGSRLTVL.

This clone was recorded at least ten times. The chain has TRBV9 and TRBJ1-5, with unresolved D. Germline V gene sequence: CDR1 SGDLS, CDR2 YYNGEE. The CDR3 runs 13 residues. The V gene lost 4 bases and the J gene lost 7 bases, with 12 bases spanning the gap. The CDR3: CASSYWGWQPQHF. The CDR3 DNA reads as TGTGCCAGCAGCTATTGGGGATGGCAGCCCCAGCATTTT.

This rearrangement joins TRBV28 to TRBJ2-5, with D possibly being TRBD2 (7 bases). Trimming took off 5 bases at V and 1 base at J, with 14 bases between the two ends. Germline V lookup: CDR1 MDHEN, CDR2 SYDVKM. The CDR3 sequence is 15 residues long. The CDR3 DNA sequence: TGTGCCAGCAGTCTCGGGGGGCCCCCCCAAGAGACCCAGTACTTC. It is translated as CASSLGGPPQETQYF.

J is TRBJ2-7 and V is TRBV28; D might be TRBD1 or TRBD2, each matching 6 bases. The CDR3 covers 14 residues. CDR1 is MDHEN and CDR2 is SYDVKM in the germline V gene. Trimming left V 5 bases short and J 2 bases short, with 13 bases between. In nucleotides, the CDR3 is TGTGCCAGCAGTGGGCCAAGGGGGGCCTACGAGCAGTACGTC. Translated, it gives CASSGPRGAYEQYV.

This clone showed up just a few times. This sequence joins TRBV18 and TRBJ1-4; D is uncertain. Germline V gene lookup returns CDR1 KGHSH and CDR2 LQKENI. Trimming shortened V by 0 bases and J by 3 bases, and 2 bases separated the two germline ends. This CDR3 spans 13 amino acids. The DNA for the CDR3 is TGTGCCAGCTCACCACCGCCTAATGAAAAACTGTTTTTT. Translated, it gives CASSPPPNEKLFF. Full variable domain (outside the CDR3, taken from reference TRBV18 and TRBJ1-4): NAGVMQNPRHLVRRRGQEARLRCSPMKGHSHVYWYRQLPEEGLKFMVYLQKENIIDESGMPKERFSAEFPKEGPSILRIQQVVRGDSAAYFCASSPPPNEKLFFGSGTQLSVL.

This clone was recorded many times. V is TRBV11-3 and J is TRBJ1-1; unclear D gene. Trimming stripped 0 bases from V and 3 bases from J, with 8 bases between. The CDR3 has 14 residues. Looked up from germline, CDR1 is SGHNT and CDR2 is YENEEA. This CDR3 reads CASSLEGRDTEAFF. In DNA, the CDR3 is TGTGCCAGCAGCTTAGAAGGCCGGGACACTGAAGCTTTCTTT.